This T cell receptor beta chain originates from a study of T cell clonality in common variable immunodeficiency. This clone was recorded many times. Its antigen is unidentified. The read terminates 3 residues ahead of where the CDR3 ends, so the germline J gene completes it. Data came from immunoSEQ multiplex PCR; TCRdb stores just in-frame clones and leaves some out. The repertoire consists of around 39,000 clones, none detected only once. Findings and caveats of the study: CVID patient heterogeneity limited repertoire-clinical complication correlations.

Germline CDR1 DFQATT, CDR2 SNEGSKA (reference sequence). The V end lost 3 bases, the J end lost 4 bases, and 6 bases lay between the germline ends. CDR3 size: 11 residues. The chain couples TRBV20-1 to TRBJ1-2; D is possibly TRBD1 (6 bases). The sequence came from a person between 18 and 69 years old in good health. The sequenced material came from peripheral blood mononuclear cells. CDR3 loop: CSARDSYGYTF. The sequenced CDR3 bases are TGCAGTGCTAGGGACAGCTATGGC.